These T cell receptor beta chains were read from a single sample in a study of neurological immune-mediated disorders. In TCRdb, the 5' RACE reads were re-called with MiXCR into one record per CDR3 protein. In the table there are tens of thousands of distinct CDR3 sequences, less than 8.5% of which are singletons. What was sequenced was PBMCs. The receptors shown here come from a woman between 40 and 50 years old in good health. Both conserved end residues are part of each CDR3. D genes are given only for firm matches. Each size is once, few or many counts, or a class when the clone is expanded.

length: 17; D: -; V: TRBV6-5; J: TRBJ2-2; size: many; DNA: TGTGCCAGCAGTTACGGTCCTGGACAGCTGAACACCGGGGAGCTGTTTTTT; CDR3: CASSYGPGQLNTGELFF
length: 17; D: TRBD2; V: TRBV5-1; J: TRBJ2-7; size: many; DNA: TGCGCCAGCAGCCTCCCACCGACTAGCGGGAGAGCCTACGAGCAGTACTTC; CDR3: CASSLPPTSGRAYEQYF
length: 20; D: TRBD1; V: TRBV12-3/TRBV12-4; J: TRBJ1-4; size: many; DNA: TGTGCCAGCAGTTCTCCCCGATCGGGACAGCGGGCACCAACTAATGAAAAACTGTTTTTT; CDR3: CASSSPRSGQRAPTNEKLFF
length: 14; D: TRBD1; V: TRBV5-5; J: TRBJ2-5; size: many; DNA: TGTGCCAGCAGCTTGGCCAGGACAGGAGAGACCCAGTACTTC; CDR3: CASSLARTGETQYF
length: 15; D: -; V: TRBV5-1; J: TRBJ1-5; size: once; DNA: TGCAACAGCAGCCCGGACGGACAGATCAATCAGCCCCAGCATTTT; CDR3: CNSSPDGQINQPQHF
length: 15; D: -; V: TRBV14; J: TRBJ2-5; size: many; DNA: TGTGCCAGCAGCCAAGATGGACGCATGTTGGAGACCCAGTACTTC; CDR3: CASSQDGRMLETQYF
length: 14; D: TRBD2; V: TRBV28; J: TRBJ2-1; size: many; DNA: TGTGCCAGCAGTCATAGCGGGGATTACAATGAGCAGTTCTTC; CDR3: CASSHSGDYNEQFF
length: 14; D: -; V: TRBV7-3; J: TRBJ2-2; size: many; DNA: TGTGCCAGCAGCCCACGTTCGTTCCCTCCCGAGCTGTTTTTT; CDR3: CASSPRSFPPELFF
length: 14; D: TRBD1; V: TRBV2; J: TRBJ2-7; size: many; DNA: TGTGCCAGCAGTGAAGGACAGGGAATCTACGAGCAGTACTTC; CDR3: CASSEGQGIYEQYF
length: 18; D: -; V: TRBV2; J: TRBJ1-5; size: many; DNA: TGTGCCAGCAGTGAAGCGCTGAGTGGGTTATTCTTCAATCAGCCCCAGCATTTT; CDR3: CASSEALSGLFFNQPQHF
length: 17; D: TRBD2; V: TRBV20-1; J: TRBJ2-1; size: many; DNA: TGCAGTGCTAGAGATGTGTCTAGCGGGAGAAGCTACAATGAGCAGTTCTTC; CDR3: CSARDVSSGRSYNEQFF
length: 16; D: -; V: TRBV7-2; J: TRBJ2-5; size: many; DNA: TGTGCCAGCAGCTTAGTCGGCAGGGCTATGGGAGAGACCCAGTACTTC; CDR3: CASSLVGRAMGETQYF
length: 15; D: TRBD1; V: TRBV20-1; J: TRBJ2-7; size: many; DNA: TGCAGTGCTACTAAACTTGGACAGGGCTCCTACGAGCAGTACTTC; CDR3: CSATKLGQGSYEQYF
length: 11; D: -; V: TRBV20-1; J: TRBJ2-5; size: many; DNA: TGCAGGGGAAGGGACCAAGAGACCCAGTACTTC; CDR3: CRGRDQETQYF
length: 15; D: TRBD1; V: TRBV7-3; J: TRBJ2-1; size: many; DNA: TGTGCCAGCAGTTGGGACAGGGAGTCCTACAATGAGCAGTTCTTC; CDR3: CASSWDRESYNEQFF
length: 14; D: TRBD1; V: TRBV10-3; J: TRBJ2-7; size: many; DNA: TGTGCCATCAGGACACAGGGGCTGGGGTACGAGCAGTACTTC; CDR3: CAIRTQGLGYEQYF
length: 14; D: -; V: TRBV18; J: TRBJ2-2; size: many; DNA: TGTGCCAGCTCACCCGCGGGGAACACCGGGGAGCTGTTTTTT; CDR3: CASSPAGNTGELFF
length: 16; D: -; V: TRBV7-2; J: TRBJ2-5; size: many; DNA: TGTGCCAGCAGCTTGGATGGGAGTAGGAGACAAGAGACCCAGTACTTC; CDR3: CASSLDGSRRQETQYF
length: 15; D: TRBD2; V: TRBV4-1; J: TRBJ2-3; size: many; DNA: TGCGCCAGCAGCCTCCGGGGGGGCTCATCAGATACGCAGTATTTT; CDR3: CASSLRGGSSDTQYF
length: 14; D: -; V: TRBV5-1; J: TRBJ2-2; size: many; DNA: TGCGCCAGCAGCTCCGGCCTGGTGGGCGGGGAGCTGTTTTTT; CDR3: CASSSGLVGGELFF
length: 15; D: -; V: TRBV5-1; J: TRBJ2-2; size: many; DNA: TGCGCCAGCTGTGAGACAGAGATAAACACCGGGGAGCTGTTTTTT; CDR3: CASCETEINTGELFF
length: 14; D: -; V: TRBV3-1; J: TRBJ2-7; size: many; DNA: TGTGCCAGCAGCCAAGGGTGGACAGAGTACGAGCAGTACTTC; CDR3: CASSQGWTEYEQYF
length: 17; D: -; V: TRBV5-1; J: TRBJ2-2; size: many; DNA: TGCGCCAGCAGCTTGGATGCTGTAGGTGCGAACACCGGGGAGCTGTTTTTT; CDR3: CASSLDAVGANTGELFF
length: 9; D: -; V: TRBV20-1; J: TRBJ2-1; size: many; DNA: TGCAGTGCGTGGATTGAGCAGTTCTTC; CDR3: CSAWIEQFF
length: 14; D: TRBD1; V: TRBV29-1; J: TRBJ2-7; size: many; DNA: TGCAGCGTTAAACAGGGGGCGAGAACCTACGAGCAGTACTTC; CDR3: CSVKQGARTYEQYF
length: 14; D: -; V: TRBV7-9; J: TRBJ2-5; size: many; DNA: TGTGCCAGCAGCCCGAGGACAGCTCAAGAGACCCAGTACTTC; CDR3: CASSPRTAQETQYF
length: 14; D: -; V: TRBV6-1; J: TRBJ1-2; size: many; DNA: TGTGCCAGCAGTGAATTGTGGGGGGCCCAGGGCTACACCTTC; CDR3: CASSELWGAQGYTF
length: 15; D: -; V: TRBV5-1; J: TRBJ2-6; size: many; DNA: TGCGCCAGCAGCTTCGAGGGTTTTGGGGCCAACGTCCTGACTTTC; CDR3: CASSFEGFGANVLTF
length: 13; D: TRBD1; V: TRBV29-1; J: TRBJ1-5; size: many; DNA: TGCAGCGTTGACGACAGGGGGCGTCAGCCCCAGCATTTT; CDR3: CSVDDRGRQPQHF
length: 13; D: -; V: TRBV12-3/TRBV12-4; J: TRBJ1-2; size: many; DNA: TGTGCCAGCAGCCCCGACGTAGGCTATGGCTACACCTTC; CDR3: CASSPDVGYGYTF
length: 14; D: TRBD1; V: TRBV28; J: TRBJ1-1; size: few; DNA: TGTGCCAGCACCCCAGGGGGAGGGAACACTGAAGCTTTCTTT; CDR3: CASTPGGGNTEAFF
length: 16; D: -; V: TRBV4-1; J: TRBJ1-5; size: many; DNA: TGCGCCAGCAGCCAAGAGTCGAGGGGTAGCAATCAGCCCCAGCATTTT; CDR3: CASSQESRGSNQPQHF
length: 19; D: -; V: TRBV12-3/TRBV12-4; J: TRBJ2-6; size: many; DNA: TGTGCCAGCAGTTTAAGGGTTGGGCAGGGAAGCTCTGGGGCCAACGTCCTGACTTTC; CDR3: CASSLRVGQGSSGANVLTF
length: 17; D: TRBD2; V: TRBV6-2/TRBV6-3; J: TRBJ2-3; size: many; DNA: TGTGCCAGCAGTTCCCGGACTAGCGGGGGGGCAAGAGATACGCAGTATTTT; CDR3: CASSSRTSGGARDTQYF
length: 13; D: -; V: TRBV7-2; J: TRBJ2-3; size: medium-sized; DNA: TGTGCCAGCAGCTTAGGAGACATGAATACGCAGTATTTT; CDR3: CASSLGDMNTQYF
length: 16; D: -; V: TRBV12-3/TRBV12-4; J: TRBJ1-4; size: many; DNA: TGTGCCAGCAGCGAAAAATTGGTCGGGACTAATGAAAAACTGTTTTTT; CDR3: CASSEKLVGTNEKLFF
length: 13; D: -; V: TRBV27; J: TRBJ2-5; size: many; DNA: TGTGCCAGCAGCCGCTCCAATCAAGAGACCCAGTACTTC; CDR3: CASSRSNQETQYF
length: 14; D: -; V: TRBV9; J: TRBJ2-1; size: many; DNA: TGTGCCAGCAGCGATAGCGGAGATAACAATGAGCAGTTCTTC; CDR3: CASSDSGDNNEQFF
length: 13; D: -; V: TRBV6-2/TRBV6-3; J: TRBJ1-2; size: many; DNA: TGTGCCAGCAGCCCCCTGGACAACTATGGCTACACCTTC; CDR3: CASSPLDNYGYTF
length: 17; D: -; V: TRBV18; J: TRBJ1-1; size: many; DNA: TGTGCCAGCTCACCGTATCGAGCGGACTTAGATCGCACTGAAGCTTTCTTT; CDR3: CASSPYRADLDRTEAFF
length: 15; D: TRBD2; V: TRBV27; J: TRBJ2-1; size: many; DNA: TGTGCCAGCAGTTATTCCGGGACTAGCGGGAATGAGCAGTTCTTC; CDR3: CASSYSGTSGNEQFF
length: 15; D: -; V: TRBV10-3; J: TRBJ2-5; size: many; DNA: TGTGCCATCAGTGAGTCCAGGGGCCAATTGGAGACCCAGTACTTC; CDR3: CAISESRGQLETQYF
length: 13; D: -; V: TRBV9; J: TRBJ2-5; size: many; DNA: TGTGCCAGCAGCGGGGGAGATCGGGGGCCCCAGTACTTC; CDR3: CASSGGDRGPQYF
length: 13; D: TRBD2; V: TRBV7-3; J: TRBJ2-1; size: few; DNA: TGTGCCAGCACCGTCGGGGGGGCGGGGGAGCAGTTCTTC; CDR3: CASTVGGAGEQFF